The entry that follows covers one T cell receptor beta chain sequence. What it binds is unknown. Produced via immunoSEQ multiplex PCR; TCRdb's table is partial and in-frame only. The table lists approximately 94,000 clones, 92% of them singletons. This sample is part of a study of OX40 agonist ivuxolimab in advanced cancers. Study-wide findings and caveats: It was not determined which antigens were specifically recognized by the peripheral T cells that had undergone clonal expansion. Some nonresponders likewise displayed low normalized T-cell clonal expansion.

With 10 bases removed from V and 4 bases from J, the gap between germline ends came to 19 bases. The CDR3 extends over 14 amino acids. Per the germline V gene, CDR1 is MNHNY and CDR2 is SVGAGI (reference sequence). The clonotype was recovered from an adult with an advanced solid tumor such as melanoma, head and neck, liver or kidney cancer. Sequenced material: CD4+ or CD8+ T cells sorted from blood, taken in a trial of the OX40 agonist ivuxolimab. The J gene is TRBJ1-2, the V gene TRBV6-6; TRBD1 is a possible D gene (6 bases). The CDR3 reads CATQGQPEGYGYTF. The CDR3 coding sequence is TGTGCCACTCAAGGACAGCCAGAAGGCTATGGCTACACCTTC.